Included here is one TCR beta chain sequence, with context. Which antigen it targets is not known. No clone much larger than this one lies a single base away; base qualities are absent. V and J are truncated by 5 bases and 1 base respectively, leaving an intervening sequence of 9 bases. The CDR3 runs 13 amino acids, cysteine and phenylalanine included. Of the read, only the CDR3 DNA is kept; its 39 bases are in frame from base 1. The CDR1 and CDR2 encoded by the germline V gene are SGHTA and FQGNSA. This entry comes from a study of cytomegalovirus exposure and HLA in healthy donors (dated by TCRdb to the late 2010s). Looking at the study overall: According to an earlier analysis of a few hundred of the donors, about 190 million T cells yielded 117 million unique TCR beta sequences and roughly 280 Gb of sequence data. The number of typed donors differed by locus: roughly 620-640 for A, B, C, DRB1 and DQB1; some 540 for DQA1; 606 for DPA1; and 400 to 480 for DPB1. The study was designed to test whether signatures of past pathogen exposure could be identified by cataloging public T cell receptors. Along with the roughly 670-subject first cohort, a separate validation cohort of over 90 different subjects was used. In an earlier analysis of several hundred of the donors, high-throughput TCR beta sequencing was used to judge whether each TCR beta V gene segment behaved as functional or pseudogenic. HLA typing included class I and class II loci at four-digit resolution. High-throughput TCR immunosequencing, statistical association of individual TCRs with disease status, and machine learning were combined to predict cytomegalovirus infection status. All discovery cohort repertoires had been generated using a single sequencing platform. Among 398 genotyped donors of the cohort, an average of roughly 230,000 unique TCR beta nucleotide sequences was sequenced per donor, of which about 20% were non-productive. Rather than using new phenotypic data, the later analysis identified candidate immune exposures from TCR beta sequences and from how often those sequences occurred across donors. Alongside the repertoire data, information on donor age, sex, ethnicity and CMV serostatus was compiled. Roughly five DR-DQ haplotypes were handled as single units for association and clustering, since linkage in the cohort was strong. A later genetic analysis took genome-wide SNP genotypes for about three fifths of the roughly 700 donors and used that subset as a discovery cohort. Using immunosequencing, the study profiled T cell repertoires from 666 subjects and related those repertoires to cytomegalovirus serostatus. Of the 300 to 450 genotyped donors, 65% to 90% fell in the genetic ancestry cluster associated with self-reported Caucasian donors. An early release that covered roughly 600 HLA-typed donors contained approximately 320 gigabases of sequencing data and approximately 85 million unique TCR sequences. A later analysis re-analyzed previously published TCR beta repertoires from roughly 630 donors and added high-resolution HLA genotyping to study TCR occurrence patterns. What the study reported, not specific to this receptor: Across donors, most TCR sequences were observed very rarely, whereas some public TCRs were present in many individuals. V-gene and J-gene trimming of TCR beta chains was associated with a missense DCLRE1C variant in a later genetic analysis, and the association was replicated in an independent cohort. Presence/absence analyses assumed roughly uniform sequencing depth across donors, an assumption that may not hold. Most CMV-associated TCR beta chains appeared to be HLA-restricted in a later analysis, and the HLA associations seemed to be driven largely by CMV exposure. A further reported finding was that TCR beta sequences accurately predicted the HLA-A and HLA-B alleles for most subjects in the first cohort. At a false discovery rate of 0.05, a later analysis linked some 18,000 TCR beta sequences to specific HLA alleles. In a later genetic analysis, fewer N-insertions in productive TCRs were reported among donors in an Asian-associated ancestry cluster than the roughly 700-donor mean. Several of the top co-occurrence clusters appeared to be linked to parvovirus B19, influenza, CMV and Epstein-Barr virus, according to a later analysis. Broadly in line with IMGT annotations, most TCR beta V segments showed up in productive rearrangements about 87% or about 30% of the time in an earlier analysis of 587 of the donors. A later analysis found that TCR association rates varied across HLA loci, with DRB1 alleles showing the most associated TCRs and HLA-C alleles the fewest. The sequencing pipeline was judged likely to have produced a cluster of highly shared sequence variants as a technical artifact. Because counts were too low, about 18 rarely observed V segments, including chromosome 9 orphons, were excluded from the earlier analysis of several hundred of the donors. The classifier was reported to diagnose cytomegalovirus status with high specificity and sensitivity in both the original cohort and the validation cohort. Three of the identified cytomegalovirus-associated TCR beta chains were confirmed in vitro to be specific for cytomegalovirus antigens. Because HLA typing was missing for some donors at each locus, association tests included only the typed subset. CMV serostatus was the only immune exposure information available for the cohort. Compared with equally common non-associated chains, HLA-associated TCR beta chains in a later analysis were more clonally expanded and had lower generation probabilities. Strong co-occurrence of HLA alleles, especially DR and DQ, made assigning TCR associations to individual alleles difficult. In the study, around 150 TCR beta chains were listed as associated with cytomegalovirus. Linkage disequilibrium might explain the correlated functional status among segregating V segments, but an unknown experimental factor could not be excluded. It was suggested by the authors that the approach could potentially be generalized to other disease states and immunological phenotypes. In this cohort, only TCR beta chains were sequenced, and detectable features were limited by the absence of alpha or paired-chain data. Some IMGT-functional V segments, including TRBV6-2 and TRBV6-3, could not be told apart with the 87-base-pair reads, so those segments were excluded.

The cohort consisted of approximately 690 healthy bone marrow donors. At the time of sampling, every cohort member was nominally healthy, though immune exposures that went unrecorded were likely present. The donor was CMV seropositive and belonged to the group of around 300 seropositive cohort members. A peripheral blood sample was collected from each donor, and TCR beta sequencing was performed on peripheral blood mononuclear cells. The Qiagen DNeasy Blood Extraction Kit was used to extract genomic DNA from the blood cell samples. To prepare the library, the immunoSEQ multiplex PCR assay was applied. The multiplex PCR relied on a mix of 60 forward primers for TCR Vbeta segments and 13 reverse primers for TCR Jbeta segments. Amplification of the CDR3 region of rearranged TCR beta genes was performed with a multiplex PCR assay on genomic DNA. The amplified TCR beta libraries were sequenced on the Illumina HiSeq System as 87-base-pair reads. Under the source paper's analysis protocol: In a later analysis, tens of millions of unique TCR beta chains were counted across the 650 to 700 repertoires, and roughly 11 million of these chains were shared by at least two donors. To remove PCR and sequencing errors, raw reads were error-corrected and collapsed into unique sequences using a nearest-neighbor algorithm that merged closely related sequences. Alignment of CDR3 sequences to IMGT reference sequences was used to assign V, D and J gene segments. For a sequence to be retained, a match of at least six nucleotides to both a V gene segment and a J gene segment was required. A rearrangement was called productive if the CDR3 had no stop codons and remained in frame with V and J, and every other rearrangement was called non-productive. CDR3 was defined by IMGT convention, running from the second conserved V-encoded cysteine to the conserved J-encoded phenylalanine. In an earlier analysis of 587 of the donors, sequences lacking an unambiguous match to a single V gene segment were excluded. In an earlier analysis of approximately 500 of the donors, a V segment was called functional when productive rearrangements were above 56.7%, and segregating when the standard deviation between donors exceeded 5%. To diagnose cytomegalovirus status from the catalog of TCR beta chain sequences, a statistical classification framework was built. In a later analysis, TCR nucleotide sequences were compared against IMGT/GENE-DB human TR gene sequences so that V and J genes could be assigned. The TCRdist pipeline was used in a later analysis to assign CDR3 sequences and most-parsimonious VDJ recombination scenarios. In a later analysis, each TCR beta chain was defined by its CDR3 amino acid sequence together with its V-gene family, and reads without a unique V-gene family were excluded. In a later analysis, 500 to 700 highly shared, low-generation-probability nucleotide sequences were removed to address suspected cross-contamination and a sequencing artifact. For each public chain, a later analysis derived a clonal expansion index from normalized ranks of inferred template counts within each repertoire. A later analysis computed generation probabilities with a VDJ recombination model fitted to out-of-frame rearrangements, and checked the results against IGoR. In a later analysis, TCR-TCR, TCR-HLA and TCR-CMV co-occurrence was scored with hypergeometric tests, and a repertoire-size bias correction was applied to TCR pairs. False discovery rates were estimated in a later analysis by permuting HLA or CMV assignments 20 times. In a later analysis, co-occurring TCRs were grouped using DBSCAN, with TCRdist sequence similarity added in when clustering inside HLA-allele-positive subsets. Repertoires with fewer than 30,000 or more than 120,000 public chains were left out of co-occurrence clustering, as were about 5 repertoires with anomalous nucleotide sharing. Held by TCRdb, this immuneACCESS table contains in-frame sequences only and omits some clones. Under half of the omission traces to an unresolved V gene where checked; the cause of the rest is unknown. D and trimming were read from the DNA, whereas the V and J calls and clone size are those reported in that table. For this sample there are under 150,000 clones; more than 70% appear just once. Clones ranked in the top ten supply roughly 9% of the sample.

In this chain, TRBV7-2 is recombined with TRBJ2-7, and the D gene may be TRBD1, 6 bases matching. The sequencing input was PBMCs. The origin of this receptor is a woman aged 45 to 65 in good health and CMV-seropositive. The CDR3 has the sequence CASSEGVSYEQYF. The sequence in DNA is TGTGCCAGCAGCGAGGGGGTGTCCTACGAGCAGTACTTC.